What follows are 21 T cell receptor beta chains derived from one specimen sequenced in a study of chemoradiotherapy in HPV16-positive cancers. Clones were read by immunoSEQ multiplex PCR, and TCRdb kept only the in-frame ones, dropping some. Of approximately 11,000 clones listed, about 89% are singletons. The sample here was blood, taken from a patient who underwent chemoradiotherapy. The receptor source for this set is a human donor with HPV-associated anogenital cancer.

This chain connects TRBV5-1 to TRBJ1-3, with D uncertain. CDR1 and CDR2 from the germline V gene are SGHRS and YFSETQ. With 0 bases removed from V and 0 bases from J, the gap between germline ends came to 10 bases. The CDR3 covers 16 residues. The CDR3 coding sequence is TGCGCCAGCAGCTTGGCGGGATCCGCCTCTGGAAACACCATATATTTT. Its translation is CASSLAGSASGNTIYF.

This clone was observed a single time. J is TRBJ2-2 and V is TRBV2; 7 nucleotides align to TRBD2. Germline V gene lookup returns CDR1 SNHLY and CDR2 FYNNEI. The CDR3 spans 15 residues. V lost 6 bases, J lost 4 bases, and 8 bases stayed unmatched. CDR3 nucleotides: TGTGCCAGCAGGAATGGACTAGTTCTCACCGGGGAGCTGTTTTTT. Translated, it gives CASRNGLVLTGELFF.

This sequence joins TRBV13 and TRBJ2-2; 7 nucleotides align to TRBD1. The V gene's germline CDR1 is PRHDT and CDR2 FYEKMQ (reference sequence). V dropped 0 bases and J dropped 0; count of bases not matched to a gene: 10. The CDR3 contains 19 residues. CDR3 bases: TGTGCCAGCAGCTTAGGACAGGGGCCTGCGTATTCGAACACCGGGGAGCTGTTTTTT. The encoded protein is CASSLGQGPAYSNTGELFF. Full variable domain (missing parts from reference TRBV13 and TRBJ2-2): AAGVIQSPRHLIKEKRETATLKCYPIPRHDTVYWYQQGPGQDPQFLISFYEKMQSDKGSIPDRFSAQQFSDYHSELNMSSLELGDSALYFCASSLGQGPAYSNTGELFFGEGSRLTVL.

V is TRBV6-5 and J is TRBJ2-7; TRBD1 aligns across 8 bases. The germline gives CDR1 MNHEY, CDR2 SVGAGI. The V segment lost 6 bases and the J segment 5 bases; nucleotides outside the gene matches: 9. There are 14 residues in the CDR3. The CDR3 DNA is TGTGCCAGCAGCCCTGACAGGGGCCGGGACGAGCAGTACTTC. Translated, it gives CASSPDRGRDEQYF.

The gene calls are TRBV19 and TRBJ1-3; maybe TRBD1 (6 bases). Germline V gene lookup returns CDR1 LNHDA and CDR2 SQIVND (reference sequence). The CDR3 runs to 14 residues. The ends were cut back, 5 bases at V and 2 bases at J, with 10 bases in the middle. The CDR3 region is CASSYRGTGNTIYF. The CDR3 DNA follows: TGTGCCAGTAGTTATAGGGGGACTGGAAACACCATATATTTT.

The CDR3 DNA sequence: TGTGCCAGCAGTGAAACCATGAACACTGAAGCTTTCTTT. This sequence encodes CASSETMNTEAFF. V is TRBV6-4 and J is TRBJ1-1; D is unresolved. The length of the CDR3 is 13 residues. V was clipped by 3 bases and J by 0 bases, with 5 bases between them. Germline V gives CDR1 MRHNA, CDR2 SNTAGT.

About this clone itself: At one boundary the junction diverges from the germline segment, which might be a read error. V gene TRBV2 combines with J gene TRBJ2-5; 7 bases fit TRBD1. The end of the DNA is better explained by TRBJ2-7, so the J call may be wrong. CDR1 SNHLY and CDR2 FYNNEI come from the germline V gene. The CDR3 is 13 amino acids. The CDR3 DNA is TGTGCCAGCACTGAAGGGACAGCCTACGAGCAGTACTTC. This codes for CASTEGTAYEQYF.

This clone was found once. This chain uses TRBV5-5 with TRBJ1-1; TRBD1 matches at 7 bases. Germline trimming cut 1 base from V and 3 bases from J; bases unmatched to any gene: 0. Per the germline V gene, CDR1 is SGHKS and CDR2 is YYEKEE (reference sequence). The length of the CDR3 is 13 residues. In DNA, the CDR3 is TGTGCCAGCAGCTTGACAGGGGACACTGAAGCTTTCTTT. Translating it yields CASSLTGDTEAFF.

V gene TRBV6-5 combines with J gene TRBJ1-1; a weak D match, TRBD1 (6 bases). Germline V gene sequence: CDR1 MNHEY, CDR2 SVGAGI. Trimming removed 8 bases from V and 0 bases from J, with 16 bases in between. The CDR3 covers 15 residues. The CDR3 DNA sequence: TGTGCCAGCTTCCCTCCCAGGGGACTGAACACTGAAGCTTTCTTT. It translates to CASFPPRGLNTEAFF.

The chain couples TRBV7-9 to TRBJ2-4, with D perhaps matching TRBD1 (5 bases). V was pared by 1 base and J by 0 bases, with 10 bases between. Germline V lookup: CDR1 SEHNR, CDR2 FQNEAQ (reference sequence). The CDR3 contains 16 residues. CDR3 residues: CASSLGTNLAKNIQYF. DNA of the CDR3: TGTGCCAGCAGCTTAGGGACAAATCTAGCCAAAAACATTCAGTACTTC.

The chain has TRBV7-2 and TRBJ2-7; 7 bases fit TRBD1. V lost 2 bases, J lost 1 base, and 5 bases stayed unmatched. There are 15 residues in the CDR3. CDR1 is SGHTA, CDR2 FQGNSA, per germline. The CDR3 bases are TGTGCCAGCAGCTTAATCGGGACAGAATCCTACGAGCAGTACTTC. It translates to CASSLIGTESYEQYF. The variable domain in full, with the rest retrieved from reference TRBV7-2 and TRBJ2-7, is GAGVSQSPSNKVTEKGKDVELRCDPISGHTALYWYRQSLGQGLEFLIYFQGNSAPDKSGLPSDRFSAERTGGSVSTLTIQRTQQEDSAVYLCASSLIGTESYEQYFGPGTRLTVT.

The chain's CDR3 is CASSPWTNQETQYF. In DNA, the CDR3 is TGTGCCAGCTCACCATGGACTAACCAAGAGACCCAGTACTTC. V is TRBV18 and J is TRBJ2-5; the D gene is possibly TRBD2 (6 bases). Germline CDR1 is KGHSH and CDR2 is LQKENI. Trimming removed 2 bases from V and 0 bases from J, with 7 bases in between. The CDR3 has 14 residues.

Written as DNA, the CDR3 is TGTGCCAGCAGCCAAAAACTTAACGGCCAAGAAGGCTACACCTTC. As protein: CASSQKLNGQEGYTF. The chain uses TRBV9 and TRBJ1-2; no firm D call. Germline CDR1 and CDR2: SGDLS and YYNGEE. Trimming removed 4 bases from V and 8 bases from J, with 21 bases in between. This CDR3 has 15 residues.

This clone showed up just once. The chain is built from TRBV7-2 and TRBJ2-1; 7 bases are a match to TRBD2. CDR3 length equals 18 residues. With V trimmed by 2 bases and J by 1 base, 11 bases remained unmatched. CDR1 and CDR2 (germline): SGHTA, FQGNSA. The CDR3 bases are TGTGCCAGCAGCTTATACTCTAGCGGCCCCAGGTCCTACAATGAGCAGTTCTTC. It translates to CASSLYSSGPRSYNEQFF.

The chain has TRBV11-2 and TRBJ1-2; 12 bases match TRBD1. CDR1 SGHAT and CDR2 FQNNGV come from the germline V gene. The CDR3 loop spans 16 amino acids. V gave up 6 bases and J gave up 4 bases; unmatched junction bases: 9. The CDR3 protein is CASRGTGGQTIYGYTF. The CDR3 coding sequence is TGTGCCAGCAGAGGGACAGGGGGCCAGACCATCTATGGCTACACCTTC. Based on the CDR3 plus reference TRBV11-2 and TRBJ1-2, the full variable domain is EAGVAQSPRYKIIEKRQSVAFWCNPISGHATLYWYQQILGQGPKLLIQFQNNGVVDDSQLPKDRFSAERLKGVDSTLKIQPAKLEDSAVYLCASRGTGGQTIYGYTFGSGTRLTVV.

The V gene is TRBV6-1, the J gene TRBJ1-6, with 7 bases lining up with TRBD1. CDR3 size: 14 residues. The V gene's germline CDR1 is MNHNS and CDR2 SASEGT. V lost 6 bases to trimming and J lost 7 bases; unmatched junction nucleotides: 6. CDR3 loop: CASRRDRVNSPLHF. The CDR3 DNA is TGTGCCAGCAGGAGAGACAGGGTCAATTCACCCCTCCACTTT.

The V call is TRBV6-5, the J call TRBJ2-7; D is ambiguous. The CDR3 length is 11 residues. V lost 6 bases, J lost 7 bases, and 10 bases lay in between. The germline CDR1 and CDR2 sequences are MNHEY and SVGAGI. The CDR3 region is CASRTGREQYF. CDR3 in DNA: TGTGCCAGCAGGACCGGTCGTGAGCAGTACTTC.

This sequence joins TRBV13 and TRBJ1-2, with D unresolved. CDR3 size: 13 residues. Germline CDR1 PRHDT, CDR2 FYEKMQ (reference sequence). The V gene lost 1 base and the J gene lost 2 bases, with 5 bases spanning the gap. The CDR3 DNA sequence: TGTGCCAGCAGCTTAGCGCAGAACTATGGCTACACCTTC. Its protein is CASSLAQNYGYTF.

This CDR3 reads CASSIAALAGATPRSYEQYF. In DNA form, the CDR3 reads TGTGCCAGTAGTATCGCGGCCCTAGCGGGGGCCACTCCCCGTTCCTACGAGCAGTACTTC. The chain uses TRBV19 and TRBJ2-7; TRBD2 agrees at 10 bases. This CDR3 is 20 amino acids long. Trimming took 3 bases from V and 1 from J; bases not matched to a gene: 18. In germline, CDR1 is LNHDA, CDR2 SQIVND (reference sequence).

The rearrangement links TRBV5-1 to TRBJ1-2, with a weak D call TRBD1 (5 bases). The CDR3 length is 15 residues. Germline-derived CDR1 and CDR2 are SGHRS and YFSETQ. V was cut by 2 bases and J by 2 bases, with 13 bases left in between. The chain's CDR3 is CASSFLGGTNYGYTF. DNA of the CDR3: TGCGCCAGCAGCTTTCTCGGGGGAACGAACTATGGCTACACCTTC. The entire variable domain, with the rest obtained from reference TRBV5-1 and TRBJ1-2, is as follows: KAGVTQTPRYLIKTRGQQVTLSCSPISGHRSVSWYQQTPGQGLQFLFEYFSETQRNKGNFPGRFSGRQFSNSRSEMNVSTLELGDSALYLCASSFLGGTNYGYTFGSGTRLTVV.

The sample holds one count of this clone. This chain connects TRBV19 to TRBJ1-1, with a weak D call TRBD1 (6 bases). Trimming removed 5 bases from V and 3 bases from J, with 16 bases in between. CDR1 and CDR2 (germline): LNHDA, SQIVND (reference sequence). The CDR3 is 15 residues long. CDR3 loop: CASSPETGWDTEAFF. In DNA, the CDR3 is TGTGCCAGTAGTCCCGAGACAGGTTGGGACACTGAAGCTTTCTTT.